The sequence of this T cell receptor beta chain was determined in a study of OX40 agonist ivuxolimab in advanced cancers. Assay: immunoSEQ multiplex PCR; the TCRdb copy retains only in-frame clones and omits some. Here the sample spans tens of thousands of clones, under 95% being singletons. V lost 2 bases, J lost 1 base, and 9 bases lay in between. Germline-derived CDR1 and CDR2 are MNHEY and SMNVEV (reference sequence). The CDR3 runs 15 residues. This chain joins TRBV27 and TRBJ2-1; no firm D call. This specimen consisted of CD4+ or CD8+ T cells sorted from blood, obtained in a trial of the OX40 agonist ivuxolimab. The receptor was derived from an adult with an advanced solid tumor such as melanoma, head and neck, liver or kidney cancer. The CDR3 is CASSLAVGSYNEQFF. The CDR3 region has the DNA TGTGCCAGCAGTTTAGCGGTGGGGTCCTACAATGAGCAGTTCTTC.